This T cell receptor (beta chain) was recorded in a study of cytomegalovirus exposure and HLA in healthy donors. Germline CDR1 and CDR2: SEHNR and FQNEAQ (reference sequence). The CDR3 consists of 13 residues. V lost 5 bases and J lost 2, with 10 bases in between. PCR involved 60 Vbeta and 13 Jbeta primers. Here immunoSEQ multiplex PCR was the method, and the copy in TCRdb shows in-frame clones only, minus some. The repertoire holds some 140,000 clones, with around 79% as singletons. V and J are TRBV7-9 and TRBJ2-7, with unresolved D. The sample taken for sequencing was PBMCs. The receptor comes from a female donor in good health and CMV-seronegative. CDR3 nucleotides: TGTGCCAGCAGCGATATGACTGCCTACGAGCAGTACTTC. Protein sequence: CASSDMTAYEQYF.